The T cell receptor (beta chain) under discussion was sequenced for a study of OX40 agonist ivuxolimab in advanced cancers. Sampled blood was obtained at baseline, cycle 4 day 1, and cycle 7 day 1. Relative to its sample, this clone is medium-sized. The antigen is not known. Findings and caveats of the study: At doses 0.1 to 3.0 mg/kg, CD4+ and CD8+ clones expanded.

This table comes from immunoSEQ multiplex PCR, and its TCRdb copy is limited to in-frame clones, with some not included. The sample contains some 70,000 clones, roughly 85% of which appear only once. V dropped 0 bases and J dropped 5 bases, with 26 bases sitting between them. Per the germline V gene, CDR1 is SGHNT and CDR2 is YYREEE (reference sequence). The CDR3 length is 19 residues. J is TRBJ1-1 and V is TRBV5-4; possible D gene TRBD1, 6 bases. This sequence was found in an adult with an advanced solid tumor such as melanoma, head and neck, liver or kidney cancer. The material was CD4+ or CD8+ T cells sorted from blood, obtained in a trial of the OX40 agonist ivuxolimab. CDR3 sequence reads: CASSLDPGQGQGRRTEAFF. In DNA form, the CDR3 reads TGTGCCAGCAGCTTGGATCCAGGACAAGGTCAGGGGAGAAGAACTGAAGCTTTCTTT.